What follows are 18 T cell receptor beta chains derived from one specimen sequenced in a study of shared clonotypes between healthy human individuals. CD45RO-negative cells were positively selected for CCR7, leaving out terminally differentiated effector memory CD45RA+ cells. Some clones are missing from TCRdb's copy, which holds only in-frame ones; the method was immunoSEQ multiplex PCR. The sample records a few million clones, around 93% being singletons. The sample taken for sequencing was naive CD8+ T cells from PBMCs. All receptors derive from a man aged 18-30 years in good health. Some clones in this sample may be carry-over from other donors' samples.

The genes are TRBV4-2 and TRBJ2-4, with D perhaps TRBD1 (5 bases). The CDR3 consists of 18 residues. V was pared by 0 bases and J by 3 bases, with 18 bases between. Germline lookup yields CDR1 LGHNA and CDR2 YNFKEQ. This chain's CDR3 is CASSQDFGRDYDKNIQYF. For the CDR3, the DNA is TGTGCCAGCAGCCAAGATTTCGGCAGGGATTATGACAAAAACATTCAGTACTTC.

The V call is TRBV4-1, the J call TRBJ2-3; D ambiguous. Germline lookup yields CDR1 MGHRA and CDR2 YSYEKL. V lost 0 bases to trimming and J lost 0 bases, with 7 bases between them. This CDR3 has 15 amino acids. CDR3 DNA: TGCGCCAGCAGCCAAGACGTGACTAGCACAGATACGCAGTATTTT. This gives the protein CASSQDVTSTDTQYF.

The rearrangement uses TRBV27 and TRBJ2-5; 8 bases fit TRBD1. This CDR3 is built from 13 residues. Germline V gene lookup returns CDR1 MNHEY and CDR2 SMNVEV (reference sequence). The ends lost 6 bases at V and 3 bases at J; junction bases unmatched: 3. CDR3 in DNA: TGTGCCAGCAGAAAGGACAGGGAAGAGACCCAGTACTTC. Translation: CASRKDREETQYF.

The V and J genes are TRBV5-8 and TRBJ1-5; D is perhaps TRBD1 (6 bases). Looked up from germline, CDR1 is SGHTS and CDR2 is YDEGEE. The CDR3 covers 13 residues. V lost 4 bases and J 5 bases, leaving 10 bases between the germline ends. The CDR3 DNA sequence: TGTGCCAGCAGCGCGACAGGAGATCAGCCCCAGCATTTT. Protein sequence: CASSATGDQPQHF.

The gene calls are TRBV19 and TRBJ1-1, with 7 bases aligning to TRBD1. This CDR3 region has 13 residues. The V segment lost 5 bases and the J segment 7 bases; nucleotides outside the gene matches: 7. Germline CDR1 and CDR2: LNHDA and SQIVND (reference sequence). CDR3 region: CASSLTRDSEAFF. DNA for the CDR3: TGTGCCAGTAGTCTTACCCGGGACAGTGAAGCTTTCTTT.

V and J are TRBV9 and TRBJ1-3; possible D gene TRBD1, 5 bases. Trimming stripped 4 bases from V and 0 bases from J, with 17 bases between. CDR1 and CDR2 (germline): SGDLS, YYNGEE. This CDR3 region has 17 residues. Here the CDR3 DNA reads TGTGCCAGCAGCCCAATTGGGGACCGAGGCTCTGGAAACACCATATATTTT. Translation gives CASSPIGDRGSGNTIYF.

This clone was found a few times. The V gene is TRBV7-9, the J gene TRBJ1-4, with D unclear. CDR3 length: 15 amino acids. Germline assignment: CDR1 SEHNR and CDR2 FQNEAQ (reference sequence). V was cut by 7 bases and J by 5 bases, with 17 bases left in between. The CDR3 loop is CASTSPEQLNEKLFF. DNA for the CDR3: TGTGCCAGCACCTCGCCCGAACAGCTAAATGAAAAACTGTTTTTT.

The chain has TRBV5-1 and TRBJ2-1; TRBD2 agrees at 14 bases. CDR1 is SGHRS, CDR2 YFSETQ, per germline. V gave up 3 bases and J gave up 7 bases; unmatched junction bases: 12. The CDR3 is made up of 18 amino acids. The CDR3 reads CASSWTPGTSGSTNEQFF. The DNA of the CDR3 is TGCGCCAGCAGCTGGACACCGGGGACTAGCGGGAGTACGAATGAGCAGTTCTTC.

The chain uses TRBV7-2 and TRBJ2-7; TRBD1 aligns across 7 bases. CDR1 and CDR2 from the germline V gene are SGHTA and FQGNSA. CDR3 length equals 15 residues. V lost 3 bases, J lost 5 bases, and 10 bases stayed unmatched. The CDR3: CASSLLGGPVDEQYF. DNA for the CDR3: TGTGCCAGCAGCTTGCTAGGGGGCCCCGTGGACGAGCAGTACTTC.

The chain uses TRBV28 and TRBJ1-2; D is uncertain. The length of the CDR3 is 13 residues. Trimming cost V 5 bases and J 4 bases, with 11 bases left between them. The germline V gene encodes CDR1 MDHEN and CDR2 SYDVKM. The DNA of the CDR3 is TGTGCCAGCAGTCCCCCGTCTGGCTATGGCTACACCTTC. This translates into CASSPPSGYGYTF.

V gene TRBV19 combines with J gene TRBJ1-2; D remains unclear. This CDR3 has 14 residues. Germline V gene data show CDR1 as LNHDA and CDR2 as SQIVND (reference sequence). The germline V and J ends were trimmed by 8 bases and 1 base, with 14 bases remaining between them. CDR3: CASGVGARNYGYTF. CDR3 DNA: TGTGCCAGTGGGGTGGGTGCCCGTAACTATGGCTACACCTTC.

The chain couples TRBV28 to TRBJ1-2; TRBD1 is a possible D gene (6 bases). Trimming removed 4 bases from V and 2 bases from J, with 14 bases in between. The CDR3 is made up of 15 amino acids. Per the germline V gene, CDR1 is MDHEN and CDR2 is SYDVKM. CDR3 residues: CASSWAEGGNYGYTF. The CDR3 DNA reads TGTGCCAGCAGTTGGGCCGAGGGGGGGAACTATGGCTACACCTTC.

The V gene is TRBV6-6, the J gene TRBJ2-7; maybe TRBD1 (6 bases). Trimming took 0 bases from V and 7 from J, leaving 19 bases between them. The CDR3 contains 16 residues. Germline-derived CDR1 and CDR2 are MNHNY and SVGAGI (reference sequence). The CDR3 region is CASSYSNEGDLGEQYF. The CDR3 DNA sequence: TGTGCCAGCAGTTACTCTAATGAGGGGGATTTGGGGGAGCAGTACTTC.

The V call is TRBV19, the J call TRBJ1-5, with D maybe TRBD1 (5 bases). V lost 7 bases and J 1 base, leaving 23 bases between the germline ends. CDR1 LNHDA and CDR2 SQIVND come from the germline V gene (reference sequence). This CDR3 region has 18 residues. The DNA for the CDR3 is TGTGCCAGTACCATTAGATTTGGGGGAGTAGGGAGCAATCAGCCCCAGCATTTT. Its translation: CASTIRFGGVGSNQPQHF.

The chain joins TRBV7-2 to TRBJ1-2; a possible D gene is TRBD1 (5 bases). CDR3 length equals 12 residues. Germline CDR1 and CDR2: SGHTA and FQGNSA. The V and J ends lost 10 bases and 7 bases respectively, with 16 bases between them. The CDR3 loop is CATPAGQGGYTF. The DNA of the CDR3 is TGTGCCACCCCAGCGGGCCAGGGTGGCTACACCTTC.

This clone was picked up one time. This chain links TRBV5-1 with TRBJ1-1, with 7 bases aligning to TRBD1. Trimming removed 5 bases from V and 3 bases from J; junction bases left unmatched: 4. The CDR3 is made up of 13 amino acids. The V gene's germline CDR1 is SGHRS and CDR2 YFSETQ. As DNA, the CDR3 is TGCGCCAGCAGGCCAGGGGGTTACACTGAAGCTTTCTTT. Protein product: CASRPGGYTEAFF.

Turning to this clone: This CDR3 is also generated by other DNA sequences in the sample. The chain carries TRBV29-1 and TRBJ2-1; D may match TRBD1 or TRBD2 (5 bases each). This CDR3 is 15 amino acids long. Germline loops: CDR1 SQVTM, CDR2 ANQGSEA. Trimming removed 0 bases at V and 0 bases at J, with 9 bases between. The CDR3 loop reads CSVEDGGASYNEQFF. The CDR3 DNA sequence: TGCAGCGTTGAAGATGGGGGAGCCTCCTACAATGAGCAGTTCTTC.

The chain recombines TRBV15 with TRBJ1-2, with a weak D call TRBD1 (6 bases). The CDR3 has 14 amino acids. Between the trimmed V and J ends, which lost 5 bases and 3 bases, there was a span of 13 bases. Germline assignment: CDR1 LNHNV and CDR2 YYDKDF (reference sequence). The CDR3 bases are TGTGCCACCAGCGCCGGGGAGGGGGACTATGGCTACACCTTC. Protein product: CATSAGEGDYGYTF.